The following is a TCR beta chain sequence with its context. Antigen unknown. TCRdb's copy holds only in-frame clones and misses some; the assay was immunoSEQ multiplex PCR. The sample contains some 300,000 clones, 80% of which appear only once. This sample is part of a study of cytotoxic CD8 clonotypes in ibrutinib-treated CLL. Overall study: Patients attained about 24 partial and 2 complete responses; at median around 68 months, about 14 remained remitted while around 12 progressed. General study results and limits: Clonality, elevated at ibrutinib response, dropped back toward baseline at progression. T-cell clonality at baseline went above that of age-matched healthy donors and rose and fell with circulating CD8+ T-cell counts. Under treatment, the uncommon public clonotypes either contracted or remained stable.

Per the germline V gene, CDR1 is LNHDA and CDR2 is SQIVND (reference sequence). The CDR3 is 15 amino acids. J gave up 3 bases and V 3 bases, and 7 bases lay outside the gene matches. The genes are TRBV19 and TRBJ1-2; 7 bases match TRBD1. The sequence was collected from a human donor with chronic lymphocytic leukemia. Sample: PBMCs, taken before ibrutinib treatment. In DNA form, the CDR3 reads TGTGCCAGTAGTATTAAGGGGGCGCGCTACTATGGCTACACCTTC. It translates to CASSIKGARYYGYTF.